The 32 T cell receptor beta chains below come from one sample, sequenced in a study of regulatory T cells in long-lasting Graves disease (dated by TCRdb to the early 2020s). Receptor libraries were prepared by multiplex PCR. These reads were obtained on an Illumina HiSeq 4000. TCR beta libraries were built with iRepertoire HTBI primers and Arm-PCR amplification of CDR3 regions. TCRdb cleaned the public reads at Q25 with fastp, built clones with MiXCR and kept in-frame beta chains. Each CDR3 protein appears once, grouped with its most common genes and DNA. Within this sample are hundreds of thousands of distinct CDR3 sequences, with roughly 21% of them counted one time only. Clones ranked in the top ten supply approximately 15% of the sample. Taken with the paper, the label for time point translates to: persistent/refractory GD, antithyroid drugs over 5 years with positive TRAb. For both TCR sequencing and RNA sequencing, RNA was extracted from PBMCs in TRIzol.

Sequences were derived from peripheral blood mononuclear cells (PBMCs), sampled when the disease was refractory, from a patient treated with antithyroid drugs. The receptors were sampled from a female donor with Graves disease.

At least ten counts were recorded for this clonotype. V is TRBV2 and J is TRBJ1-2; TRBD1 matches 9 bases. Trimming removed 0 bases from V and 11 bases from J; junction bases left unmatched: 7. CDR1 and CDR2 from the germline V gene are SNHLY and FYNNEI. There are 14 residues in the CDR3. The CDR3 sequence: CASSEAGTGSKYTF. Written as DNA, the CDR3 is TGTGCCAGCAGTGAAGCCGGGACAGGGAGTAAATACACCTTC.

This clonotype has ten or more counts. The junction differs from germline at one of its ends, possibly a read error. The chain links TRBV5-1 to TRBJ1-1; the match to TRBD1 covers 7 bases. Germline loops: CDR1 SGHRS, CDR2 YFSETQ. CDR3 length: 13 residues. CDR3 protein: CASSRTTGVEAFF. The CDR3 DNA is TGTGCCAGCAGCCGCACTACAGGGGTTGAAGCTTTCTTT.

There are a few counts of this clonotype. This sequence joins TRBV11-2 and TRBJ2-7, with TRBD1 matching over 10 bases. CDR1 SGHAT and CDR2 FQNNGV come from the germline V gene. CDR3 length: 15 amino acids. The ends lost 5 bases at V and 5 bases at J; junction bases unmatched: 9. Here the CDR3 DNA reads TGTGCCAGCAGCCAGCCGACAGGGGGCGCGGACGAGCAGTACTTC. Protein product: CASSQPTGGADEQYF. Based on the CDR3 plus reference TRBV11-2 and TRBJ2-7, the full variable domain is EAGVAQSPRYKIIEKRQSVAFWCNPISGHATLYWYQQILGQGPKLLIQFQNNGVVDDSQLPKDRFSAERLKGVDSTLKIQPAKLEDSAVYLCASSQPTGGADEQYFGPGTRLTVT.

This chain connects TRBV2 to TRBJ2-3; 7 nucleotides align to TRBD2. CDR1 is SNHLY, CDR2 FYNNEI, per germline. Losses at the gene ends were 7 bases for V and 5 bases for J; bases not matched to a gene: 9. The CDR3 length is 14 residues. CDR3 protein: CASTAWREIDTQYF. In nucleotides, the CDR3 is TGTGCCAGCACCGCCTGGCGGGAGATAGATACGCAGTATTTT. Drawing the rest from reference TRBV2 and TRBJ2-3, the complete variable domain is EPEVTQTPSHQVTQMGQEVILRCVPISNHLYFYWYRQILGQKVEFLVSFYNNEISEKSEIFDDQFSVERPDGSNFTLKIRSTKLEDSAMYFCASTAWREIDTQYFGPGTRLTVL.

This clonotype was detected only a few times. V is TRBV20-1 and J is TRBJ2-5; D is perhaps TRBD1 (6 bases). V lost 3 bases and J lost 5, with 13 bases in between. The CDR3 has 13 amino acids. CDR1 is DFQATT, CDR2 SNEGSKA, per germline (reference sequence). DNA of the CDR3: TGCAGTGCTAGGTTGGCAGGGGTGGAGACCCAGTACTTC. Amino acids: CSARLAGVETQYF.

This clonotype has more than one count but fewer than ten. The chain carries TRBV6-1 and TRBJ2-7, with D tentatively TRBD2 (5 bases). The germline CDR1 and CDR2 sequences are MNHNS and SASEGT. The V end lost 8 bases, the J end lost 3 bases, and 11 bases lay between the germline ends. The CDR3 totals 12 residues. The CDR3 coding sequence is TGTGCCAGCTACGGGGATAACTACGAGCAGTACTTC. This translates into CASYGDNYEQYF.

Ten or more counts support this clonotype. The J gene is TRBJ1-2, the V gene TRBV6-1, with TRBD1 matching over 8 bases. The CDR3 contains 14 residues. The germline V gene encodes CDR1 MNHNS and CDR2 SASEGT. Trimming took 3 bases from V and 6 from J; bases not matched to a gene: 6. DNA for the CDR3: TGTGCCAGCAGTGATCGGACAGGGTATCATGGCTACACCTTC. Protein product: CASSDRTGYHGYTF.

This clonotype was seen ten or more times. The chain couples TRBV27 to TRBJ2-2; 10 bases are shared with TRBD2. This CDR3 is 16 amino acids long. Trimming at V came to 3 bases and at J to 8 bases, leaving 9 bases not matched to a gene. Germline V CDR1 and CDR2: MNHEY, SMNVEV (reference sequence). DNA for the CDR3: TGTGCCAGCAGTTTGACTAGCGGGCCCTTTACTGGGGAGCTGTTTTTT. This gives the protein CASSLTSGPFTGELFF.

This clonotype showed up many times. The rearrangement joins TRBV3-1 to TRBJ1-2; 8 nucleotides align to TRBD1. There are 13 residues in the CDR3. Germline V lookup: CDR1 LGHDT, CDR2 YNNKEL (reference sequence). V dropped 1 base and J dropped 5; count of bases not matched to a gene: 0. The CDR3 DNA follows: TGTGCCAGCAGCCAAGGACAGGGGTATGGCTACACCTTC. The encoded protein is CASSQGQGYGYTF.

The chain has TRBV20-1 and TRBJ2-5; D call uncertain. The CDR3 is 14 amino acids. The V gene lost 2 bases and the J gene lost 2 bases, with 12 bases spanning the gap. Germline CDR1 DFQATT, CDR2 SNEGSKA (reference sequence). CDR3 protein: CSARIWDRQETQYF. The CDR3, as DNA: TGCAGTGCTAGAATTTGGGATCGGCAAGAGACCCAGTACTTC.

This clonotype occurred a few times. The rearrangement joins TRBV20-1 to TRBJ2-1, with a weak D call TRBD1 (5 bases). V lost 3 bases to trimming and J lost 7 bases, with 13 bases between them. The CDR3 is 13 residues long. Germline CDR1 and CDR2: DFQATT and SNEGSKA (reference sequence). The CDR3 region has the DNA TGCAGTGCTAGGTGGGGCTCCTTGAATGAGCAGTTCTTC. This gives the protein CSARWGSLNEQFF.

This rearrangement joins TRBV11-1 to TRBJ1-1; D remains unclear. Germline V lookup: CDR1 SGHAT, CDR2 FQDESV (reference sequence). The ends were cut back, 8 bases at V and 2 bases at J, with 12 bases in the middle. This CDR3 comprises 13 residues. The CDR3 DNA follows: TGTGCCAGCGCAGTCACACTCAACACTGAAGCTTTCTTT. It encodes CASAVTLNTEAFF.

Of note for this clonotype: A read error may explain this, as a much larger clone is one base away. CDR3 protein: CASSYDLETQYF. Here the CDR3 DNA reads TGTGCCAGCAGTTACGATCTCGAGACCCAGTACTTC. The rearrangement joins TRBV6-4 to TRBJ2-5; D uncertain. Trimming shortened V by 5 bases and J by 5 bases, and 9 bases separated the two germline ends. The length of the CDR3 is 12 residues. CDR1 is MRHNA, CDR2 SNTAGT, per germline.

On this clonotype itself: A much bigger clone sits one base away, suggesting this may be a read error. The rearrangement links TRBV2 to TRBJ2-2, with D possibly being TRBD1 or TRBD2 (5 bases each). Between the trimmed V and J ends, which lost 5 bases and 6 bases, there was a span of 13 bases. CDR3 size: 14 residues. The germline CDR1 and CDR2 sequences are SNHLY and FYNNEI. Written as DNA, the CDR3 is TGTGCCAGCAGTTATTTGGGGGTCCCCGGGGAGCTGTTTTTT. Translation: CASSYLGVPGELFF.

This clonotype was seen more than once but under ten times. The chain employs TRBV20-1 and TRBJ1-1, with unresolved D. Trimming left V 2 bases short and J 4 bases short, with 17 bases between. From germline, CDR1 is DFQATT and CDR2 SNEGSKA (reference sequence). This CDR3 is built from 15 residues. CDR3 residues: CSARKPDLRVTEAFF. Written as DNA, the CDR3 is TGCAGTGCTAGAAAACCGGACCTCCGGGTCACTGAAGCTTTCTTT.

This clonotype has ten or more counts. The CDR3 DNA reads TGTGCCAGCAGTTCCTTGCTAGCGGGAGTAGAGACCCAGTACTTC. This gives the protein CASSSLLAGVETQYF. The chain has TRBV28 and TRBJ2-5, with TRBD2 identical over 10 bases. Trimming at V came to 4 bases and at J to 4 bases, leaving 6 bases not matched to a gene. The CDR3 runs 15 residues. Germline values: CDR1 MDHEN, CDR2 SYDVKM.

In this sample, this clonotype turned up a few times. This chain uses TRBV7-6 with TRBJ2-7; D is perhaps TRBD2 (6 bases). Germline V gene sequence: CDR1 SGHVS, CDR2 FNYEAQ. V was trimmed by 6 bases and J by 2 bases, leaving 14 bases between them. The CDR3 has 14 residues. The CDR3 region is CASSRGSRTYEQYF. The CDR3 DNA reads TGTGCCAGCAGTCGGGGGAGCAGAACCTACGAGCAGTACTTC.

This clonotype was observed many times. The gene calls are TRBV28 and TRBJ1-5; 7 bases line up with TRBD1. Germline CDR1 MDHEN, CDR2 SYDVKM. After removal of 6 bases from V and 0 bases from J, the junction contained 11 bases not matched to a gene. The CDR3 is 17 amino acids. The CDR3 reads CASSRGQVIYSNQPQHF. In DNA, the CDR3 is TGTGCCAGCAGCCGTGGACAGGTTATCTATAGCAATCAGCCCCAGCATTTT.

A word on this clonotype: A much bigger clone sits one base away, suggesting this may be a read error. The CDR3 nucleotides are TGTGCCATCAGTGATTCGACAGGGTATTCCTACGAGCAGTACTTC. Its translation: CAISDSTGYSYEQYF. The chain has TRBV24-1 and TRBJ2-7; 7 bases map to TRBD1. Germline V gives CDR1 KGHDR, CDR2 SFDVKD. This CDR3 is built from 15 residues.

The gene calls are TRBV28 and TRBJ1-5; D is possibly TRBD1 (6 bases). The CDR3 covers 17 residues. The germline V and J ends were trimmed by 3 bases and 1 base, with 16 bases remaining between them. Per germline, CDR1 MDHEN and CDR2 SYDVKM. The CDR3 sequence: CASSFDSGGGSNQPQHF. The CDR3 DNA sequence: TGTGCCAGCAGTTTTGATAGTGGGGGGGGCAGCAATCAGCCCCAGCATTTT. The complete variable domain, with remaining parts taken from reference TRBV28 and TRBJ1-5, reads DVKVTQSSRYLVKRTGEKVFLECVQDMDHENMFWYRQDPGLGLRLIYFSYDVKMKEKGDIPEGYSVSREKKERFSLILESASTNQTSMYLCASSFDSGGGSNQPQHFGDGTRLSIL.

The chain recombines TRBV27 with TRBJ2-2; D not certain. The CDR3 length is 16 residues. CDR1 and CDR2 (germline): MNHEY, SMNVEV (reference sequence). Trimming cost V 3 bases and J 1 base, with 12 bases left between them. The CDR3 protein is CASSFWGTQNTGELFF. The CDR3 DNA reads TGTGCCAGCAGTTTTTGGGGAACTCAGAACACCGGGGAGCTGTTTTTT.

At least ten counts were recorded for this clonotype. The chain's CDR3 is CASIQAWKYKNIQYF. For the CDR3, the DNA is TGTGCCAGCATTCAGGCGTGGAAGTACAAAAACATTCAGTACTTC. The chain joins TRBV27 to TRBJ2-4, with D hard to call. CDR1 is MNHEY and CDR2 is SMNVEV in the germline V gene (reference sequence). Trimming took off 7 bases at V and 3 bases at J, with 16 bases between the two ends. This CDR3 contains 15 residues.

In its sample, this clonotype was seen many times. The rearrangement uses TRBV6-5 and TRBJ2-7; D ambiguous. The CDR3 has 14 residues. CDR1 is MNHEY, CDR2 SVGAGI, per germline. Trimming pared 4 bases from V and 7 bases from J, leaving 17 bases between. The CDR3 DNA reads TGTGCCAGCAGTTCCGTCGAGGACCCCCGAGAGCAGTACTTC. This translates into CASSSVEDPREQYF.

The V gene is TRBV2, the J gene TRBJ2-2; the D is unclear. V was clipped by 3 bases and J by 2 bases, with 10 bases between them. CDR3 length: 15 amino acids. Germline values: CDR1 SNHLY, CDR2 FYNNEI. CDR3 DNA sequence: TGTGCCAGCAGTGATCTGGGGTTTAACACCGGGGAGCTGTTTTTT. It encodes CASSDLGFNTGELFF. The full variable domain, completed using reference TRBV2 and TRBJ2-2, is EPEVTQTPSHQVTQMGQEVILRCVPISNHLYFYWYRQILGQKVEFLVSFYNNEISEKSEIFDDQFSVERPDGSNFTLKIRSTKLEDSAMYFCASSDLGFNTGELFFGEGSRLTVL.

Concerning this clonotype itself: A much more abundant neighbour one base away suggests this may be a read error. V is TRBV28 and J is TRBJ2-4; a possible D gene is TRBD2 (6 bases). The V gene lost 10 bases and the J gene lost 6 bases, with 19 bases spanning the gap. The length of the CDR3 is 14 residues. Looked up from germline, CDR1 is MDHEN and CDR2 is SYDVKM. The chain's CDR3 is CAIGGYEGRNIQYF. CDR3 in DNA: TGTGCCATCGGGGGTTATGAAGGTCGAAACATTCAGTACTTC.

This clonotype was detected a few times. J is TRBJ1-5 and V is TRBV15; D is unresolved. The CDR3 spans 13 residues. Trimming took 0 bases from V and 5 from J, leaving 5 bases between them. Germline V gene data show CDR1 as LNHNV and CDR2 as YYDKDF (reference sequence). In DNA, the CDR3 is TGTGCCACCAGCAGAGATGCTGATCAGCCCCAGCATTTT. Amino acids: CATSRDADQPQHF.

This clonotype occurred many times. The J gene is TRBJ2-2, the V gene TRBV6-1, with 7 bases fitting TRBD2. This CDR3 is built from 14 residues. CDR1 MNHNS and CDR2 SASEGT come from the germline V gene. The CDR3 loop is CQVAGPSVTGELFF. The CDR3 DNA reads as TGTCAAGTAGCGGGCCCCTCTGTCACCGGGGAGCTGTTTTTT.

This clonotype was counted many times. V gene TRBV3-1 combines with J gene TRBJ2-5; D is unresolved. Between the trimmed V and J ends, which lost 3 bases and 2 bases, there was a span of 4 bases. Germline CDR1 is LGHDT and CDR2 is YNNKEL (reference sequence). The CDR3 contains 12 residues. DNA of the CDR3: TGTGCCAGCAGCCAGGATCAAGAGACCCAGTACTTC. This sequence encodes CASSQDQETQYF.

The chain has TRBV5-1 and TRBJ2-7; TRBD2 aligns across 7 bases. V shed 0 bases, J shed 0 bases, and the junction held 3 bases outside the gene matches. CDR1 is SGHRS and CDR2 is YFSETQ in the germline V gene. The length of the CDR3 is 15 residues. The CDR3 loop reads CASSLGRENSYEQYF. The DNA of the CDR3 is TGCGCCAGCAGCTTGGGGCGGGAGAACTCCTACGAGCAGTACTTC.

This rearrangement joins TRBV20-1 to TRBJ2-7; no reliable D call. The CDR3 is 14 amino acids. Germline V gene lookup returns CDR1 DFQATT and CDR2 SNEGSKA (reference sequence). Trimming cost V 2 bases and J 6 bases, with 17 bases left between them. CDR3 bases: TGCAGTGCTAGAAACCTTTCGCGTGGGATCGAGCAGTACTTC. Residues: CSARNLSRGIEQYF.

V and J are TRBV4-1 and TRBJ2-7; 8 bases match TRBD2. CDR1 MGHRA and CDR2 YSYEKL come from the germline V gene. V shed 3 bases, J shed 4 bases, and the junction held 5 bases outside the gene matches. The CDR3 totals 14 residues. The DNA for the CDR3 is TGCGCCAGCAGCCAGCCTAGCGGGTCATACGAGCAGTACTTC. Its translation: CASSQPSGSYEQYF.

The table lists this clonotype with a few counts. The chain links TRBV6-9 to TRBJ1-1, with 10 bases identical to TRBD1. Trimming removed 3 bases from V and 4 bases from J; junction bases left unmatched: 14. CDR1 MNHGY and CDR2 SVAAGI come from the germline V gene. CDR3 size: 18 residues. CDR3 loop: CASSYPSGQGPDRTEAFF. In nucleotides, the CDR3 is TGTGCCAGCAGTTACCCTTCGGGACAGGGGCCCGACCGCACTGAAGCTTTCTTT.